The clone carrying this T cell receptor beta chain came up a few times. The target antigen is unknown. This sample was included in a study of blood T cells in healthy people across ages. Next came a second PCR, run for 7 to 11 cycles, which used a sample-barcoded 5' primer along with a J-beta primer mix. TCRdb passed the 5' RACE reads through MiXCR, listing each CDR3 protein once. Seen here are hundreds of thousands of distinct CDR3 sequences, 44% observed once, and the top ten hold around 21%. Every sample had a minimum of 6 million PBMCs isolated. Trimming removed 3 bases from V and 7 bases from J, with 19 bases in between. Per the germline V gene, CDR1 is DFQATT and CDR2 is SNEGSKA (reference sequence). There are 15 residues in the CDR3. Study-level points and caveats: Estimates drawn from one million T cells were deemed to understate diversity.

The gene calls are TRBV20-1 and TRBJ2-1; the D call may be TRBD1 or TRBD2 (5 bases each). Sequencing used blood. This sequence was found in a man aged 55 to 70 in good health. CDR3 sequence: CSARYPGPGKNEQFF. As DNA, the CDR3 is TGCAGTGCTAGGTACCCGGGACCTGGAAAGAATGAGCAGTTCTTC.